This TCR beta chain was sequenced in a study of T cell responses to AZD1222 COVID-19 vaccine. Study-level points and caveats: Nearly half of spike-specific TCRs reportedly target unmutated variant regions. Seropositive status at baseline applied to only a handful of AZD1222 recipients. The donor group comprised mostly white British people and more females; the analysis possibly underestimated clonal diversity.

Second doses at about 4 or about 12 weeks were pooled. The assay was immunoSEQ multiplex PCR, and TCRdb's table has in-frame clones only and misses some. This sample carries approximately 80,000 clones, around 93% of them seen once, and the ten largest clones take about 29%. This clone turned up a few times. Its antigen remains unidentified. The CDR3 runs 14 residues. The ends lost 0 bases at V and 7 bases at J; junction bases unmatched: 3. CDR1 and CDR2 (germline): LGHNA, YNFKEQ. The receptor was derived from an adult who received the AZD1222 COVID-19 vaccine. The input for sequencing was peripheral blood, taken 28 days after the second AZD1222 dose. The V and J genes are TRBV4-2 and TRBJ1-5, with TRBD1 identical over 7 bases. The CDR3 loop is CASSQERGRQPQHF. The CDR3 bases are TGTGCCAGCAGCCAAGAGAGGGGGCGGCAGCCCCAGCATTTT.